This T cell receptor (beta chain) was captured by sequencing in a study of blood T cell repertoires in COVID-19. Looking at the study overall: Samples of COVID-19 (acute and convalescent) were obtained from the United States, Italy and Spain. Sample material is recorded as cDNA or gDNA derived from T cells, B-cell-depleted T cells, or PBMCs.

In germline, CDR1 is MNHNY, CDR2 SVGAGI (reference sequence). The CDR3 is made up of 15 amino acids. V was pared by 5 bases and J by 6 bases, with 13 bases of the junction left unmatched. In the original processing: The assay estimated nucleated cells by amplifying reference gene primers. Sequencing was performed with immunoSEQ multiplex PCR; in TCRdb, only in-frame clones are kept and a portion is missing. The D gene and trimming were derived from the DNA, and the V and J assignments and clone size from that table. The sample holds some 95,000 clones, about 89% seen once. Sequenced sample: peripheral blood. The clonotype comes from a human donor with active COVID-19. The donor label of this sample is uncertain. The rearrangement uses TRBV6-6 and TRBJ2-7; the match to TRBD2 covers 7 bases. CDR3 residues: CASSPATVTGGEQYF. For the CDR3, the DNA is TGTGCCAGCAGTCCCGCCACAGTTACGGGGGGCGAGCAGTACTTC.